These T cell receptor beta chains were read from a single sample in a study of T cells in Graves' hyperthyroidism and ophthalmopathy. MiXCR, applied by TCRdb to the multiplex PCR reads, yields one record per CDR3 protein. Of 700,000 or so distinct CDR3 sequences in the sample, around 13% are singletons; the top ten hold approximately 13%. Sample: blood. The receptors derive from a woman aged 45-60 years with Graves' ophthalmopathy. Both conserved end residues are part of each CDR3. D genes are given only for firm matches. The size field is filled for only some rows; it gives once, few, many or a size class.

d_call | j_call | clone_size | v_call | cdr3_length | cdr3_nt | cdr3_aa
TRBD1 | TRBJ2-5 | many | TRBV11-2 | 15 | TGTGCCAGCAGCTTAGGCGACAGGGTTCAAGAGACCCAGTACTTC | CASSLGDRVQETQYF
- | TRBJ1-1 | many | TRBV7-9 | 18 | TGTGCCAGCAGCTTAGCGCTAGGGACCCCCGCGATGAACACTGAAGCTTTCTTT | CASSLALGTPAMNTEAFF
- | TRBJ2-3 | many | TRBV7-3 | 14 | TGTGCCAGCAGCTCACCCCGAGGTGGAGATACGCAGTATTTT | CASSSPRGGDTQYF
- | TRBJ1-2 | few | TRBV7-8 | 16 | TGTGCCAGCAGCCCGAATTACAGGGTGGCGAACTATGGCTACACCTTC | CASSPNYRVANYGYTF
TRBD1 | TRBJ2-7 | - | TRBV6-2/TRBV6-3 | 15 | TGTGCCAGCAGTTACTCGGGACAGACCATTTATGAGCAGTACTTC | CASSYSGQTIYEQYF
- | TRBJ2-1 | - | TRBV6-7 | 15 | TGTGCCAGCAGTTGGCTCCCGGGACGTCACAATGAGCAGTTCTTC | CASSWLPGRHNEQFF
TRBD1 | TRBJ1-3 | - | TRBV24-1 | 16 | TGTGCCACCAGTGATTTGGACAGGGGACCTGGAAACACCATATATTTT | CATSDLDRGPGNTIYF
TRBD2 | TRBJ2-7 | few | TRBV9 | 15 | TGTGCCAGCAGCGCTAGCGGGAGTGGGACCTACGAGCAGTACTTC | CASSASGSGTYEQYF
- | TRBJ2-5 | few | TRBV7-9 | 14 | TGTGCCTCCAGTAGGTGGCCTAGCGCAGAGACCCAGTACTTC | CASSRWPSAETQYF
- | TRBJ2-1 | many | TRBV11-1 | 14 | TGTGCCAGCAGCTTAGCACCGGGTCGCAATGAGCAGTTCTTC | CASSLAPGRNEQFF
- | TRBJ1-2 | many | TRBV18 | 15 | TGTGCCAGCTCACCAAAGGCAGCCAATAACTATGGCTACACCTTC | CASSPKAANNYGYTF
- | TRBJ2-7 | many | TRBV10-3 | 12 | TGTGCCATCAGTGCCGAGCACTACGAGCAGTACTTC | CAISAEHYEQYF
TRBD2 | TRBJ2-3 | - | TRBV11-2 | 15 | TGTGCCAGCAGCGTAAACAGCGGGAGAGCCGATACGCAGTATTTT | CASSVNSGRADTQYF
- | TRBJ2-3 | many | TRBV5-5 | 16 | TGTGCCAGCAGCGTTTCTGGAAGTAGCGGCACAGATACGCAGTATTTT | CASSVSGSSGTDTQYF
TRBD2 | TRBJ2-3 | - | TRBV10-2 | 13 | TGCGCCAGCAGACCACTAGCGGCGGATACGCAGTATTTT | CASRPLAADTQYF
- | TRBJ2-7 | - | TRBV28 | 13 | TGTGCCAGCAGTATTCCGGGTTTCGACGAGCAGTACTTC | CASSIPGFDEQYF
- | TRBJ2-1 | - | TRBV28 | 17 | TGTGCCAGCAGTTTACCACCCACAGGTTTTTCCTACAATGAGCAGTTCTTC | CASSLPPTGFSYNEQFF
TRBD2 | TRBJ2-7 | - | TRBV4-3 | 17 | TGCGCCAGCAGCCAAGAGGCCCTAGCGGGAGGGCCCTACGAGCAGTACTTC | CASSQEALAGGPYEQYF
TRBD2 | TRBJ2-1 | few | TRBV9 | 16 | TGTGCCAGCAGCGTAGGGCCAGCGGGAGGAATCGGGGAGCAGTTCTTC | CASSVGPAGGIGEQFF